This T cell receptor beta chain was profiled in a study of CD8 T cells in Susac syndrome. Study results and caveats: The relatively small number of individuals in the TCR sequencing and HLA analysis was acknowledged by the study.

Reverse transcription of roughly 0.5 to 1 ug RNA used random hexamers. The method of amplification for TCR beta CDR3 was immunoSEQ multiplex PCR, covering 54 Vbeta and 13 Jbeta. One entry per CDR3 protein, called by TCRdb with MiXCR from the immunoSEQ multiplex PCR reads. The profile covers 150,000 to 200,000 distinct CDR3 sequences, with roughly nine tenths appearing a single time and approximately 0.09% taken by the ten largest. High-throughput TCR beta sequencing covered peripheral CD8+ and CD4+ T cells. TEMRA cells were FACS-enriched, while CD8+ and CD4+ T cells were negatively isolated. A remark on this clonotype: No antigen is known for it.

This CDR3 has 14 amino acids. CDR1 SQVTM and CDR2 ANQGSEA come from the germline V gene. The V and J ends lost 4 bases and 4 bases, in that order; junction bases with no gene match: 7. The chain recombines TRBV29-1 with TRBJ2-1; 7 positions match TRBD2. Sequencing was done on a sample of CD4+ T cells from PBMCs. The clonotype originates from a human donor with Susac syndrome. The CDR3 loop is CSVVPGGYYNEQFF. The CDR3 DNA follows: TGCAGCGTTGTCCCGGGGGGATATTACAATGAGCAGTTCTTC.